These 9 T cell receptor beta chains were all obtained from the same sample, sequenced in a study of identical twins. TCRdb re-derived calls from the 5' RACE reads in MiXCR, one entry per CDR3 protein. Of approximately 220,000 distinct CDR3 sequences in the sample, 6.5% to 8.5% were seen once. These same data were also listed under a study on yellow fever vaccine responses in identical twins.

Sequencing was done on a sample of memory (CD45RO+) T cells sorted from blood. These receptors all stem from a woman aged 18-29 years in good health.

V gene TRBV5-1 combines with J gene TRBJ1-5; TRBD1 might be the D (6 bases). The CDR3 loop spans 14 amino acids. Trimming stripped 3 bases from V and 3 bases from J, with 10 bases between. Per the germline V gene, CDR1 is SGHRS and CDR2 is YFSETQ. CDR3 nucleotides: TGCGCCAGCAGCTCCGGGACACCCAATCAGCCCCAGCATTTT. Its protein is CASSSGTPNQPQHF.

This chain uses TRBV9 with TRBJ2-5, with TRBD2 as a possible D gene (5 bases). CDR1 and CDR2 (germline): SGDLS, YYNGEE. Trimming took off 5 bases at V and 0 bases at J, with 11 bases between the two ends. The CDR3 is 14 amino acids. The CDR3 nucleotides read TGTGCCAGCAGTCCACGAGGGTACCAAGAGACCCAGTACTTC. As protein: CASSPRGYQETQYF.

This clonotype was counted at least ten times. The V call is TRBV29-1, the J call TRBJ2-2, with TRBD2 identical over 12 bases. Germline values: CDR1 SQVTM, CDR2 ANQGSEA. This CDR3 is 15 amino acids long. V was pared by 6 bases and J by 6 bases, with 8 bases of the junction left unmatched. The CDR3 coding sequence is TGCAGCGTCCGAACTAGCGGGGGGATCGCCGGGGAGCTGTTTTTT. As protein: CSVRTSGGIAGELFF.

This clonotype occurred many times. This chain links TRBV12-3 or TRBV12-4 with TRBJ2-1, with TRBD2 matching 8 bases. The trim removed 1 base at V and 2 bases at J, leaving 1 base unmatched. There are 15 residues in the CDR3. CDR3 amino acids: CASSLVGGAYNEQFF. The CDR3 nucleotides read TGTGCCAGCAGTTTAGTCGGGGGGGCCTACAATGAGCAGTTCTTC.

This clonotype was found many times. V and J are TRBV11-2 and TRBJ1-1; 9 nucleotides line up with TRBD1. Germline V CDR1 and CDR2: SGHAT, FQNNGV. The V and J ends lost 7 bases and 6 bases, in that order; junction bases with no gene match: 6. The CDR3 is made up of 13 amino acids. CDR3 region: CASIPGQGSEAFF. CDR3 DNA: TGTGCCAGCATTCCGGGACAGGGATCTGAAGCTTTCTTT.

This clonotype was recorded many times. The chain links TRBV4-2 to TRBJ1-4; TRBD1 might be the D (5 bases). Germline-derived CDR1 and CDR2 are LGHNA and YNFKEQ. V lost 4 bases and J lost 7, with 13 bases in between. There are 14 residues in the CDR3. CDR3: CASSRGLLGEKLFF. The CDR3 region has the DNA TGTGCCAGCAGCCGGGGACTGCTCGGTGAAAAACTGTTTTTT.

This clonotype was seen many times. V and J are TRBV7-2 and TRBJ1-5; D unclear. This CDR3 has 13 residues. Germline assignment: CDR1 SGHTA and CDR2 FQGNSA. Trimming removed 1 base at V and 5 bases at J, with 6 bases between. DNA of the CDR3: TGTGCCAGCAGCTTAGTAGTGGATCAGCCCCAGCATTTT. Translation: CASSLVVDQPQHF.

The sample holds many counts of this clonotype. The CDR3 reads CASSGNKPGQGIAGQYF. The DNA for the CDR3 is TGTGCCAGCAGTGGGAATAAACCGGGACAGGGCATTGCGGGGCAGTACTTC. The chain is built from TRBV28 and TRBJ2-7, with 9 bases aligning to TRBD1. The CDR3 length is 17 residues. V trimming: 5 bases; J trimming: 9 bases; junction bases outside the gene matches: 20. Germline CDR1 MDHEN, CDR2 SYDVKM.

The rearrangement links TRBV24-1 to TRBJ2-2; D is tentatively TRBD1 or TRBD2 (5 bases each). This CDR3 region has 13 residues. Germline assignment: CDR1 KGHDR and CDR2 SFDVKD. Trimming pared 9 bases from V and 5 bases from J, leaving 12 bases between. The CDR3: CATGGSLTGELFF. The CDR3 DNA sequence: TGTGCCACCGGGGGTTCGTTGACCGGGGAGCTGTTTTTT.